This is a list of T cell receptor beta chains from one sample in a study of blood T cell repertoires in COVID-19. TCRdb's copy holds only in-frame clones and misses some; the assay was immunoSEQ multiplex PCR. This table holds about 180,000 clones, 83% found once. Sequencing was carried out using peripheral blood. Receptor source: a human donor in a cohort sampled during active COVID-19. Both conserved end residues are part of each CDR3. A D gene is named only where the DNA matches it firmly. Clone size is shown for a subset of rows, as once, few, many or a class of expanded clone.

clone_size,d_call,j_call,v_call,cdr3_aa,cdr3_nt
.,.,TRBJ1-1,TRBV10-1,CASSESGGGTEAFF,TGCGCCAGCAGTGAGTCAGGGGGTGGAACTGAAGCTTTCTTT
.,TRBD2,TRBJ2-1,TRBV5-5,CASSFGSSGGTSYNEQFF,TGTGCCAGCAGCTTCGGTTCAAGCGGGGGGACCTCCTACAATGAGCAGTTCTTC
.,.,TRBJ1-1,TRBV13,CASSFRRGTEAFF,TGTGCCAGCAGCTTCCGGCGAGGCACTGAAGCTTTCTTT
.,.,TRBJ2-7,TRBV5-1,CASRQDSYEQYF,TGCGCCAGCAGACAGGACTCCTACGAGCAGTACTTC
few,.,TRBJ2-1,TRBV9,CASSVGLNEQFF,TGTGCCAGCAGCGTAGGTCTCAATGAGCAGTTCTTC
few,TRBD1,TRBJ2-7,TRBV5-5,CASSQRQGSWEQYF,TGTGCCAGCAGCCAGCGACAGGGGAGTTGGGAGCAGTACTTC
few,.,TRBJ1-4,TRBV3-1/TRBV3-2,CASSKGGEKLFF,TGTGCCAGCAGCAAGGGCGGGGAAAAACTGTTTTTT
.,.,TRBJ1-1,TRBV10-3,CAISESTGNTEAFF,TGTGCCATCAGTGAGTCTACCGGTAACACTGAAGCTTTCTTT
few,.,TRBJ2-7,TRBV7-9,CASSLSGTPQHEQYF,TGTGCCAGCAGCTTATCCGGGACACCCCAGCACGAGCAGTACTTC
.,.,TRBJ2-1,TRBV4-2,CASSQEGSSGGYNEQFF,TGTGCCAGCAGCCAAGAAGGCAGTAGCGGCGGCTACAATGAGCAGTTCTTC
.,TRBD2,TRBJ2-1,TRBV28,CASSLATSGRPEQFF,TGTGCCAGCAGTTTGGCAACTAGCGGGAGACCTGAGCAGTTCTTC
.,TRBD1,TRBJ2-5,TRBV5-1,CASSWPGQGFETQYF,TGCGCCAGCAGCTGGCCGGGACAGGGTTTCGAGACCCAGTACTTC
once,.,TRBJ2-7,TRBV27,CASKGVTHEQYF,TGTGCCAGCAAGGGGGTTACCCACGAGCAGTACTTC
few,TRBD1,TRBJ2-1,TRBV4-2,CASSQDIGQGADEQFF,TGTGCCAGCAGCCAAGATATTGGACAGGGGGCGGATGAGCAGTTCTTC
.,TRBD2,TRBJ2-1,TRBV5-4,CASSLAGGPSYNEQFF,TGTGCCAGCAGCCTAGCGGGAGGGCCCTCTTACAATGAGCAGTTCTTC
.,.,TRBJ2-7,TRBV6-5,CASRDGGGMGEQYF,TGTGCCAGCAGGGATGGGGGCGGAATGGGCGAGCAGTACTTC
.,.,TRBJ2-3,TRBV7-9,CASSPHTDTQYF,TGTGCCAGCAGCCCCCACACAGATACGCAGTATTTT
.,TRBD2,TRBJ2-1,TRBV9,CASSVSGLADTYNEQFF,TGTGCCAGCAGCGTCAGTGGACTAGCGGACACCTACAATGAGCAGTTCTTC
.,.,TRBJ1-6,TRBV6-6,CASSDPGGENSPLHF,TGTGCCAGCAGTGACCCGGGGGGGGAGAATTCACCCCTCCACTTT
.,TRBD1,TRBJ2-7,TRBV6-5,CASSTRDRGLYEQYF,TGTGCCAGCAGTACCCGGGACAGGGGGCTCTACGAGCAGTACTTC
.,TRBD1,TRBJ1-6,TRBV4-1,CASSQDTPGQGRTYNSPLHF,TGCGCCAGCAGCCAAGATACCCCGGGACAGGGTAGAACCTATAATTCACCCCTCCACTTT
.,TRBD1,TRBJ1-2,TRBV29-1,CSVDRAGTGRTNYGYTF,TGCAGCGTTGATCGCGCTGGGACAGGGCGAACTAACTATGGCTACACCTTC
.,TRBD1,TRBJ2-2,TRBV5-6,CASSLVGTGTGGLFF,TGTGCCAGCAGCTTGGTCGGGACAGGGACCGGGGGGCTGTTTTTT
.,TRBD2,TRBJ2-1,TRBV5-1,CASNSGGSSYNEQFF,TGCGCCAGCAACTCCGGCGGGAGCTCCTACAATGAGCAGTTCTTC
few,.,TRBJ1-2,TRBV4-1,CASSQDQDTNYGYTF,TGCGCCAGCAGCCAAGATCAAGACACCAACTATGGCTACACCTTC
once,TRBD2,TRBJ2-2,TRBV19,CASQLAGGFGELFF,TGTGCCAGTCAACTAGCGGGGGGTTTCGGGGAGCTGTTTTTT
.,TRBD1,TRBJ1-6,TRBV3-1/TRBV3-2,CASSQIGQGNSPLHF,TGTGCCAGCAGCCAAATTGGACAGGGGAATTCACCCCTCCACTTT
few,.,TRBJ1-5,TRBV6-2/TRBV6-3,CASSVQGGRGPQHF,TGTGCCAGCAGTGTCCAAGGGGGTCGGGGGCCCCAGCATTTT
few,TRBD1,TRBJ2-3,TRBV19,CASSSDRGTDTQYF,TGTGCCAGTAGTTCCGACAGGGGGACAGATACGCAGTATTTT
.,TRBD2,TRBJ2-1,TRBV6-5,CARGRAGAGYNEQFF,TGTGCCAGGGGAAGGGCGGGAGCCGGGTACAATGAGCAGTTCTTC
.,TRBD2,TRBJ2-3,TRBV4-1,CASSQGPRLAGGTDTQYF,TGCGCCAGCAGCCAAGGTCCCCGACTAGCGGGAGGAACGGATACGCAGTATTTT
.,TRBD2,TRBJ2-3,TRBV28,CASSPPLAGGTDTQYF,TGTGCCAGCAGTCCTCCGTTAGCGGGAGGTACAGATACGCAGTATTTT
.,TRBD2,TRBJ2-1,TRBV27,CASWQGLPYNEQFF,TGTGCCAGCTGGCAGGGACTACCCTACAATGAGCAGTTCTTC
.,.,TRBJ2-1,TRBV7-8,CASSLIEGSNNEQFF,TGTGCCAGCAGCCTAATAGAGGGATCTAACAATGAGCAGTTCTTC
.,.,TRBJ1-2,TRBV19,CASSMTINYGYTF,TGTGCCAGTAGTATGACAATTAACTATGGCTACACCTTC
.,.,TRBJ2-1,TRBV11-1,CASSIRQAAYNEQFF,TGTGCCAGCAGCATCCGACAGGCCGCCTACAATGAGCAGTTCTTC
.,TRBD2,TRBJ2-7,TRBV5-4,CASSLNSGGYEQYF,TGTGCCAGCAGCTTGAATAGCGGGGGATACGAGCAGTACTTC
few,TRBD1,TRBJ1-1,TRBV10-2,CASRDRGAFF,TGCGCCAGCAGGGACAGGGGAGCTTTCTTT
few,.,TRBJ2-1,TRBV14,CASSPWGVSSYNEQFF,TGTGCCAGCAGCCCCTGGGGGGTGAGCTCCTACAATGAGCAGTTCTTC
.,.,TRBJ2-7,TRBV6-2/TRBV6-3,CASSTGTPYEQYF,TGTGCCAGCAGCACCGGGACACCCTACGAGCAGTACTTC
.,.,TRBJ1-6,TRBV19,CASGGEDFSSPLHF,TGTGCAAGTGGGGGGGAAGATTTTTCTTCACCCCTCCACTTT
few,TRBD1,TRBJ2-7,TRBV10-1,CASSDRDRDEQYF,TGCGCCAGCAGCGACCGGGACAGGGACGAGCAGTACTTC
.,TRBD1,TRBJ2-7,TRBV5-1,CASSSPGQGYEQYF,TGCGCCAGCAGCTCACCGGGACAGGGGTACGAGCAGTACTTC
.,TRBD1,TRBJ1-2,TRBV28,CASSFAGGAFYGYTF,TGTGCCAGCAGTTTTGCAGGGGGCGCTTTCTATGGCTACACCTTC
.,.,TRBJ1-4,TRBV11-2,CASSSYGGHWEKLFF,TGTGCCAGCAGCTCATACGGGGGGCATTGGGAAAAACTGTTTTTT
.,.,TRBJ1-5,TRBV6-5,CASSSGGGRTQPQHF,TGTGCCAGCAGTTCCGGGGGGGGGCGGACGCAGCCCCAGCATTTT
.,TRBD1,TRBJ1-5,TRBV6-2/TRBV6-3,CASSERTGAFNQPQHF,TGTGCCAGCAGCGAAAGGACAGGGGCCTTCAATCAGCCCCAGCATTTT
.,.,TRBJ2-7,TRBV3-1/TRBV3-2,CASSQAPSLAHEQYF,TGTGCCAGCAGCCAAGCCCCCAGCTTAGCCCACGAGCAGTACTTC
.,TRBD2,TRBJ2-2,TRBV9,CARRVGGGGGGNTGELFF,TGTGCCCGCAGGGTTGGCGGGGGGGGTGGGGGCAACACCGGGGAGCTGTTTTTT
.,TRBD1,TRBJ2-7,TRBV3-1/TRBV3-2,CASSRGTDYEQYF,TGTGCCAGCAGCCGAGGGACAGACTACGAGCAGTACTTC
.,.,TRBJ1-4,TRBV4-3,CASSQGVAAANEKLFF,TGCGCCAGCAGCCAAGGGGTGGCAGCGGCTAATGAAAAACTGTTTTTT
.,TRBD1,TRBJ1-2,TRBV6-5,CASTRQGARGYTF,TGTGCCAGCACCAGACAGGGGGCGCGGGGCTACACCTTC
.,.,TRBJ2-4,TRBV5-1,CASSLEGVKNIQYF,TGCGCCAGCAGCTTGGAGGGGGTCAAAAACATTCAGTACTTC
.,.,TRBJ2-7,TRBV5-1,CASSSGLVGDEQYF,TGCGCCAGCAGCTCCGGATTGGTAGGGGACGAGCAGTACTTC
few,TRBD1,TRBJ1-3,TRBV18,CASSPGQGRSGNTIYF,TGTGCCAGCTCACCGGGACAGGGGAGGTCTGGAAACACCATATATTTT